This T cell receptor beta chain was documented in a study of early T cells in non-severe SARS-CoV-2 infection. This CDR3 spans 16 amino acids. V lost 4 bases and J lost 5; bases outside the gene matches: 11. In germline, CDR1 is MNHNY, CDR2 SVGAGI (reference sequence). A single record per CDR3 protein comes from TCRdb applying MiXCR to the 5' RACE reads. The sample has under 70,000 distinct CDR3 sequences, 4.5% to 7% seen once. The sample holds many counts of this clonotype. The TCR was taken from an adult who was a healthcare worker with PCR-confirmed SARS-CoV-2 infection or an uninfected control (not recorded which). What was sequenced was whole blood. This sequence joins TRBV6-6 and TRBJ2-1; 7 bases fit TRBD1. The CDR3 is CASSSALGQRNNEQFF. The DNA of the CDR3 is TGTGCCAGCAGTTCCGCGTTGGGACAGAGAAACAATGAGCAGTTCTTC.